This record concerns one T cell receptor (beta chain) sequence. Germline V gene data show CDR1 as KGHSH and CDR2 as LQKENI. Trimming pared 8 bases from V and 4 bases from J, leaving 18 bases between. The CDR3 spans 15 residues. Using immunoSEQ multiplex PCR, the repertoire was profiled, and TCRdb retains in-frame clones only, with some absent. The data show 200,000 to 250,000 clones, with about four fifths seen just once and about an eighth held by the top ten. The data belong to a study of cytotoxic CD8 clonotypes in ibrutinib-treated CLL. This sequence originates from a human donor with chronic lymphocytic leukemia. The chain carries TRBV18 and TRBJ1-3, with D uncertain. Sample: PBMCs, taken after 12 months of ibrutinib treatment. The CDR3 sequence: CASPLSGAYGNTIYF. The CDR3 bases are TGTGCCAGCCCCCTCTCGGGAGCCTACGGAAACACCATATATTTT.